This paragraph reports one TCR beta chain. Per the study methods: Estimation of nucleated cell counts was performed using reference gene primer amplification. The protocol was immunoSEQ multiplex PCR, while the TCRdb copy is restricted to in-frame clones and leaves out a portion. V and J calls and clone size are those listed in that table; D and trimming were worked out from the DNA. The sample consists of fewer than 250,000 clones, around 78% of them appearing once. This CDR3 contains 14 residues. V lost 4 bases, J lost 5 bases, and 11 bases lay in between. The germline V gene encodes CDR1 LGHDT and CDR2 YNNKEL (reference sequence). These data originate in a study of blood T cell repertoires in COVID-19. On the study more broadly: Samples came from the United States, Italy and Spain, spanning acute and convalescent COVID-19.

Sequences were obtained from peripheral blood. The rearrangement joins TRBV3-1 (or the pseudogene TRBV3-2) to TRBJ2-2; perhaps TRBD2 as D (6 bases). The source is a woman aged 70-85 years with active or convalescent COVID-19. CDR3 coding DNA: TGTGCCAGCAGCCGCCGGGAGCGGACCGGGGAGCTGTTTTTT. Protein: CASSRRERTGELFF.